This T cell receptor (beta chain) derives from a study of T cell responses to AZD1222 COVID-19 vaccine. Germline V gives CDR1 MGHRA, CDR2 YSYEKL. This CDR3 is 14 amino acids long. Trimming took 2 bases from V and 4 from J, leaving 11 bases between them. Only in-frame clones appear in the TCRdb table, and some are missing; sequencing was by immunoSEQ multiplex PCR. This table has tens of thousands of clones, around 90% appearing once. Study observations and caveats: In a largely white British group with more females than males, clonal diversity was possibly underestimated. Spike-specific TCRs gained breadth and depth after people received two AZD1222 doses.

For this clone: Antigen: not known.

The specimen comprised peripheral blood, sampled on day 0 of AZD1222 vaccination. This TCR was sampled from an adult in good health. This chain joins TRBV4-1 and TRBJ1-1; D possibly corresponds to TRBD1 (5 bases). CDR3 sequence (DNA): TGCGCCAGCAGCCAACCACGTAGGGGCACTGAAGCTTTCTTT. Encoded protein: CASSQPRRGTEAFF.